This T cell receptor beta chain derives from a study of T cell repertoires in cytomegalovirus infection. In the study overall: In public TCR beta signatures, there were indications of both CMV infection and matching HLA type. Study-wide findings and caveats: Of the TCR beta families, the public ones yielded a cumulative frequency that identified carriers of CMV plus the relevant HLA. HLA-C-restricted CMV-specific TCR beta clonotypes were dominant in the ex vivo response.

At least ten counts were recorded for this clonotype. Its antigen is not identified. From germline, CDR1 is SGHTA and CDR2 FQGNSA. The CDR3 is made up of 15 amino acids. Trimming stripped 0 bases from V and 0 bases from J, with 6 bases between. TCRdb called the reads again in MiXCR, with one record for every CDR3 protein. The sample records about 190,000 distinct CDR3 sequences, 9.5% being singletons. The V and J genes are TRBV7-2 and TRBJ1-5; D is unclear. Sequenced: PBMCs. This clonotype was obtained from a human donor in good health (CMV status not recorded). Some clones in this sample may be carry-over from other donors' samples. Written as DNA, the CDR3 is TGTGCCAGCAGCTTAGCGCTGAATAGCAATCAGCCCCAGCATTTT. This encodes CASSLALNSNQPQHF.